This T cell receptor beta chain stems from a study of T cells after yellow fever vaccination. Study background: Preparation of the low-cell-number fractions used SMART-Seq v4 Ultra Low Input. Findings and limits, study-wide: Re-detected after boosting: most primary clones, 96% of CD4 and roughly 88% of CD8. Peak timing came faster in the weaker secondary response, day 5 versus 15.

The CDR3 loop spans 15 amino acids. Germline assignment: CDR1 SGHNT and CDR2 YYREEE (reference sequence). V was clipped by 3 bases and J by 5 bases; unmatched bases: 7. TCRdb processed the 5' RACE reads anew with MiXCR; each CDR3 protein has one entry. Of just under 600,000 distinct CDR3 sequences listed, roughly 14% are singletons. With respect to this clonotype: Its specificity is unknown.

This specimen consisted of PBMCs, obtained on the day of the yellow fever booster vaccination. The V gene is TRBV5-4, the J gene TRBJ2-3, with TRBD1 identical over 9 bases. This TCR derives from a man aged 30 to 39 who received the YFV17D yellow fever vaccine. This CDR3 reads CASSSRTGEGDTQYF. CDR3 nucleotides: TGTGCCAGCAGCTCCCGGACAGGGGAAGGAGATACGCAGTATTTT.